This TCR beta chain was captured by sequencing in a study of blood T cell repertoires in COVID-19. Across the whole study: Italy, Spain and the United States were the sources of the convalescent and acute COVID-19 samples. T cells, B-cell-depleted T cells, or PBMCs provided the cDNA or gDNA that served as material.

The germline CDR1 and CDR2 sequences are LGHNT and FRNRAP. This CDR3 spans 14 amino acids. V was pared by 6 bases and J by 5 bases, with 9 bases of the junction left unmatched. Sequencing was performed with immunoSEQ multiplex PCR; in TCRdb, only in-frame clones are kept and a portion is missing. The data show about 74,000 clones, with 60% to 80% seen just once and about 12% held by the top ten. Sequenced sample: peripheral blood. This chain links TRBV12-5 with TRBJ2-5; 7 positions match TRBD2. The receptor comes from a human donor in a cohort sampled during active COVID-19. Here the CDR3 DNA reads TGTGCTAGTGGCCCAGCGGGGAGCCCGGAGACCCAGTACTTC. Translating gives CASGPAGSPETQYF.